The 29 T cell receptor beta chains listed next were all sequenced from one sample in a study of human T cells and chemical hapten exposure. TCRdb used MiXCR to reprocess the RACE reads, holding one entry per CDR3 protein. There are 130,000 or so distinct CDR3 sequences in the sample; more than 7.5% occur only once, and about 2% lies in the top ten. Indicated time point: healthy volunteer bleed at 2 weeks. Before extraction, the whole blood was not fractionated, and total RNA was taken from it. What was sequenced was whole blood. The receptors derive from a male donor in good health. Some clones in this sample may be carry-over from other donors' samples.

This clonotype was recorded at least ten times. This sequence joins TRBV18 and TRBJ2-1, with no clear D. Per germline, CDR1 KGHSH and CDR2 LQKENI. The CDR3 consists of 13 residues. Trimming shortened V by 0 bases and J by 5 bases, and 5 bases separated the two germline ends. The CDR3, as DNA: TGTGCCAGCTCACCACCCGGCCACAATGAGCAGTTCTTC. Its protein is CASSPPGHNEQFF.

This clonotype was found a few times. The chain recombines TRBV18 with TRBJ2-3, with 7 nucleotides matching TRBD2. V dropped 7 bases and J dropped 2; count of bases not matched to a gene: 6. Per germline, CDR1 KGHSH and CDR2 LQKENI. The CDR3 covers 14 residues. The chain's CDR3 is CASLRDYPTDTQYF. The CDR3 coding sequence is TGTGCCAGCTTAAGGGACTACCCCACAGATACGCAGTATTTT.

This clonotype was picked up a small number of times. The V gene is TRBV7-6, the J gene TRBJ2-1; 14 nucleotides match TRBD2. CDR1 and CDR2 from the germline V gene are SGHVS and FNYEAQ. V was pared by 3 bases and J by 4 bases, with 5 bases of the junction left unmatched. This CDR3 is 17 amino acids long. Written as DNA, the CDR3 is TGTGCCAGCAGCTTGGCCGGGACTAGCGGGAGATACAATGAGCAGTTCTTC. It specifies CASSLAGTSGRYNEQFF.

Details on this clonotype: At one end the junction does not follow the germline gene, possibly because of a read error. CDR3 nucleotide sequence: TGCGCCAGCACCCAAGAGGGACTAGCGGGAGTAGATACGCAGTATTTT. This translates into CASTQEGLAGVDTQYF. The V gene is TRBV4-1, the J gene TRBJ2-3, with 14 bases identical to TRBD2. Germline loops: CDR1 MGHRA, CDR2 YSYEKL. The CDR3 loop spans 16 amino acids.

Of note for this clonotype: One end of the junction is discordant with germline, which a read error may explain. V and J are TRBV9 and TRBJ2-6; D is perhaps TRBD1 (5 bases). CDR1 and CDR2 from the germline V gene are SGDLS and YYNGEE. The CDR3 contains 15 residues. This CDR3 is CASSERLTGANALTF. The CDR3 nucleotides read TGTGCCAGCAGCGAGCGCTTAACTGGGGCCAACGCCCTGACTTTC.

This clonotype was seen ten or more times. The chain joins TRBV6-2 or TRBV6-3 to TRBJ2-1; D ambiguous. The length of the CDR3 is 13 residues. V lost 3 bases, J lost 4 bases, and 7 bases lay in between. Germline CDR1 and CDR2: MNHEY and SVGEGT. The CDR3 region has the DNA TGTGCCAGCAGTTATTCTATTTACAATGAGCAGTTCTTC. Translated: CASSYSIYNEQFF.

This clonotype was seen at least ten times. The chain recombines TRBV7-9 with TRBJ1-5; TRBD1 matches at 8 bases. Germline assignment: CDR1 SEHNR and CDR2 FQNEAQ (reference sequence). V lost 1 base, J lost 7 bases, and 18 bases stayed unmatched. The CDR3 covers 19 residues. The CDR3 DNA follows: TGTGCCAGCAGCTTAGGGACAGGGAGGGGTAGTAAGGATGACCAGCCCCAGCATTTT. Its translation is CASSLGTGRGSKDDQPQHF.

The chain recombines TRBV10-3 with TRBJ1-1; the match to TRBD1 covers 8 bases. V shed 10 bases, J shed 3 bases, and the junction held 4 bases outside the gene matches. This CDR3 has 12 amino acids. Looked up from germline, CDR1 is ENHRY and CDR2 is SYGVKD. The CDR3 DNA sequence: TGTGCCACCCACAGGGGGGACACTGAAGCTTTCTTT. Residues: CATHRGDTEAFF.

In this sample, this clonotype turned up many times. The chain couples TRBV13 to TRBJ2-1; D may be TRBD2 (5 bases). The germline gives CDR1 PRHDT, CDR2 FYEKMQ (reference sequence). CDR3 length equals 13 residues. The V and J ends lost 0 bases and 7 bases respectively, with 7 bases between them. The CDR3 DNA sequence: TGTGCCAGCAGCTTAGGGGGCGGGAATGAGCAGTTCTTC. This codes for CASSLGGGNEQFF.

The chain carries TRBV5-4 and TRBJ2-2, with 8 bases matching TRBD1. The CDR3 is 15 amino acids. After removal of 6 bases from V and 6 bases from J, the junction contained 10 bases not matched to a gene. CDR1 and CDR2 (germline): SGHNT, YYREEE (reference sequence). CDR3 in DNA: TGTGCCAGCAACAACCCCGGGACAGGAGCCGGGGAGCTGTTTTTT. The encoded protein is CASNNPGTGAGELFF.

There are a few counts of this clonotype. V usage is TRBV6-5 and J usage is TRBJ2-6, with D perhaps assigned TRBD1 or TRBD2 (5 bases each). V was clipped by 6 bases and J by 0 bases, with 15 bases between them. The CDR3 spans 17 residues. Germline-derived CDR1 and CDR2 are MNHEY and SVGAGI. The CDR3 protein is CASRWDGPSSGANVLTF. The CDR3 region has the DNA TGTGCCAGCAGATGGGACGGACCTAGCTCTGGGGCCAACGTCCTGACTTTC.

The chain joins TRBV5-1 to TRBJ2-3, with D unresolved. Trimming took 5 bases from V and 3 from J, leaving 16 bases between them. The length of the CDR3 is 15 residues. The germline V gene encodes CDR1 SGHRS and CDR2 YFSETQ. In DNA, the CDR3 is TGCGCCAGCAGTAAAGGGAACCTAGAGACAGATACGCAGTATTTT. This encodes CASSKGNLETDTQYF. The full variable domain, rest sourced from reference TRBV5-1 and TRBJ2-3, is KAGVTQTPRYLIKTRGQQVTLSCSPISGHRSVSWYQQTPGQGLQFLFEYFSETQRNKGNFPGRFSGRQFSNSRSEMNVSTLELGDSALYLCASSKGNLETDTQYFGPGTRLTVL.

This clonotype was detected a few times. This rearrangement joins TRBV6-6 to TRBJ2-3, with 8 positions matching TRBD2. Unmatched junction bases numbered 7, after V lost 2 bases and J lost 0 bases. The CDR3 totals 17 residues. Germline-derived CDR1 and CDR2 are MNHNY and SVGAGI (reference sequence). The CDR3 region is CASSYLPLAGSTDTQYF. The CDR3 DNA reads TGTGCCAGCAGTTACCTCCCCCTAGCGGGTAGCACAGATACGCAGTATTTT.

This clonotype came up many times. The junction departs from the called germline gene at one end, perhaps through a read error. The chain is built from TRBV7-8 and TRBJ2-5; 7 bases fit TRBD1. Germline CDR1 SGHVS, CDR2 FQNEAQ. CDR3 length: 11 amino acids. The CDR3 DNA follows: TGTGCCAGCAGCTTAGCGGGACAGAAACACTTC. Translating it yields CASSLAGQKHF. The full variable domain, with the rest looked up from reference TRBV7-8 and TRBJ2-5, is GAGVSQSPRYKVAKRGQDVALRCDPISGHVSLFWYQQALGQGPEFLTYFQNEAQLDKSGLPSDRFFAERPEGSVSTLKIQRTQQEDSAVYLCASSLAGQKHFGPGTRLLVL.

V is TRBV29-1 and J is TRBJ2-5; D is unresolved. Germline assignment: CDR1 SQVTM and CDR2 ANQGSEA. This CDR3 spans 12 amino acids. V was trimmed by 7 bases and J by 0 bases, leaving 9 bases between them. The CDR3 sequence: CSAGGYQETQYF. The CDR3 DNA sequence: TGCAGCGCTGGCGGCTACCAAGAGACCCAGTACTTC. Filled out from reference TRBV29-1 and TRBJ2-5, the complete variable domain reads SAVISQKPSRDICQRGTSLTIQCQVDSQVTMMFWYRQQPGQSLTLIATANQGSEATYESGFVIDKFPISRPNLTFSTLTVSNMSPEDSSIYLCSAGGYQETQYFGPGTRLLVL.

The chain employs TRBV27 and TRBJ2-7; D possibly corresponds to TRBD2 (5 bases). This CDR3 is 13 amino acids long. Germline V gene lookup returns CDR1 MNHEY and CDR2 SMNVEV (reference sequence). The V and J ends lost 5 bases and 2 bases respectively, with 10 bases between them. The CDR3 DNA sequence: TGTGCCAGCAGTAGAGGGCGGACCTACGAGCAGTACTTC. This translates into CASSRGRTYEQYF.

This clonotype was seen a few times. This chain connects TRBV20-1 to TRBJ2-2, with a weak D call TRBD1 (6 bases). Trimming took off 3 bases at V and 5 bases at J, with 16 bases between the two ends. Germline V gives CDR1 DFQATT, CDR2 SNEGSKA (reference sequence). The CDR3 loop spans 15 amino acids. The CDR3 region is CSASSNRQGTGELFF. The CDR3 bases are TGCAGTGCTAGTAGTAATCGGCAGGGGACCGGGGAGCTGTTTTTT.

This rearrangement joins TRBV19 to TRBJ1-1, with D perhaps TRBD1 (6 bases). Looked up from germline, CDR1 is LNHDA and CDR2 is SQIVND (reference sequence). The CDR3 is made up of 14 amino acids. V dropped 5 bases and J dropped 1 base, with 11 bases sitting between them. In DNA, the CDR3 is TGTGCCAGTAGTCCTGGACAGTCGAACACTGAAGCTTTCTTT. As protein: CASSPGQSNTEAFF.

The chain couples TRBV7-9 to TRBJ2-3; TRBD1 matches 7 bases. V lost 5 bases and J lost 2; bases outside the gene matches: 4. CDR3 length equals 14 residues. Germline assignment: CDR1 SEHNR and CDR2 FQNEAQ (reference sequence). In nucleotides, the CDR3 is TGTGCCAGCAGCGGGGACAGTTACACAGATACGCAGTATTTT. This sequence encodes CASSGDSYTDTQYF.

The V gene is TRBV6-5, the J gene TRBJ2-5; TRBD1 matches 9 bases. There are 15 residues in the CDR3. Germline CDR1 and CDR2: MNHEY and SVGAGI. V shed 0 bases and J 5 bases; nucleotides not matched to a gene: 4. The chain's CDR3 is CASSYSTGGAETQYF. The CDR3, as DNA: TGTGCCAGCAGTTACTCTACAGGGGGCGCGGAGACCCAGTACTTC.

The rearrangement links TRBV4-2 to TRBJ2-2; 8 bases are shared with TRBD2. The V gene's germline CDR1 is LGHNA and CDR2 YNFKEQ. The V gene end was trimmed by 0 bases and the J gene end by 3 bases; junction bases not matched to a gene: 3. This CDR3 contains 16 residues. The CDR3 sequence: CASSQDPAGDTGELFF. The CDR3 DNA follows: TGTGCCAGCAGCCAAGACCCAGCGGGAGACACCGGGGAGCTGTTTTTT.

This clonotype was picked up a small number of times. The chain has TRBV5-6 and TRBJ2-5, with a weak D call TRBD2 (6 bases). This CDR3 comprises 17 residues. The V and J ends lost 4 bases and 0 bases respectively, with 19 bases between them. Germline assignment: CDR1 SGHDT and CDR2 YYEEEE. Here the CDR3 reads CASSTRWEAPDQETQYF. The CDR3 DNA reads as TGTGCCAGCAGCACCCGTTGGGAGGCTCCCGACCAAGAGACCCAGTACTTC.

The chain has TRBV4-3 and TRBJ2-3; 12 bases agree with TRBD2. Germline CDR1 LGHNA, CDR2 YSLEER. The junction had 12 bases not matched to a gene; V was cut back by 0 bases and J by 5 bases. The CDR3 runs 19 residues. The CDR3 spells CASSQDRVRLAGVGDTQYF. Written as DNA, the CDR3 is TGCGCCAGCAGCCAAGATCGGGTTAGACTAGCGGGGGTGGGAGATACGCAGTATTTT.

The V and J genes are TRBV5-1 and TRBJ1-2; 7 bases map to TRBD1. V lost 3 bases, J lost 5 bases, and 7 bases stayed unmatched. Germline CDR1 SGHRS, CDR2 YFSETQ. This CDR3 is 14 amino acids long. CDR3 sequence: CASSSGTAGYGYTF. The CDR3 DNA sequence: TGCGCCAGCAGCTCCGGGACAGCGGGGTATGGCTACACCTTC.

This chain joins TRBV20-1 and TRBJ2-2; 8 bases fit TRBD1. This CDR3 spans 16 amino acids. J was trimmed by 2 bases and V by 1 base; bases with no gene match: 6. In germline, CDR1 is DFQATT, CDR2 SNEGSKA (reference sequence). CDR3 region: CSARAIDRGNTGELFF. CDR3 DNA sequence: TGCAGTGCTAGAGCTATAGACAGGGGTAACACCGGGGAGCTGTTTTTT.

This clonotype was seen ten or more times. The genes are TRBV27 and TRBJ2-3; D call uncertain. The CDR3 covers 17 residues. V was pared by 6 bases and J by 4 bases, with 23 bases between. Germline CDR1 MNHEY, CDR2 SMNVEV (reference sequence). The chain's CDR3 is CASRVLSRTQNSDTQYF. The DNA of the CDR3 is TGTGCCAGCAGGGTGCTTTCCCGTACTCAGAATTCAGATACGCAGTATTTT.

This clonotype was seen many times. This chain joins TRBV20-1 and TRBJ2-5, with no clear D. V lost 4 bases to trimming and J lost 3 bases, with 18 bases between them. The CDR3 has 15 residues. Germline CDR1 DFQATT, CDR2 SNEGSKA (reference sequence). CDR3 protein: CSAISDTTEEETQYF. DNA for the CDR3: TGCAGTGCTATCAGCGATACCACCGAAGAAGAGACCCAGTACTTC.

In its sample, this clonotype was seen a few times. This chain links TRBV7-2 with TRBJ1-5; unclear D gene. The CDR3 is 17 amino acids. V was cut by 1 base and J by 0 bases, with 13 bases left in between. Germline CDR1 is SGHTA and CDR2 is FQGNSA. In DNA form, the CDR3 reads TGTGCCAGCAGCTTAGTGGGTGGGCCGAGTAGCAATCAGCCCCAGCATTTT. It encodes CASSLVGGPSSNQPQHF.

This clonotype was observed many times. V gene TRBV30 combines with J gene TRBJ2-5; D tentatively reads TRBD1 or TRBD2 (6 bases each). Germline V lookup: CDR1 GTSNPN, CDR2 SVGIG (reference sequence). CDR3 length: 15 amino acids. V was shortened by 3 bases and J by 5 bases, with 19 bases between the two germline ends. DNA for the CDR3: TGTGCCTGGAGAAGAGGGGCAGGGGAGGCGGAGACCCAGTACTTC. Translating it yields CAWRRGAGEAETQYF.